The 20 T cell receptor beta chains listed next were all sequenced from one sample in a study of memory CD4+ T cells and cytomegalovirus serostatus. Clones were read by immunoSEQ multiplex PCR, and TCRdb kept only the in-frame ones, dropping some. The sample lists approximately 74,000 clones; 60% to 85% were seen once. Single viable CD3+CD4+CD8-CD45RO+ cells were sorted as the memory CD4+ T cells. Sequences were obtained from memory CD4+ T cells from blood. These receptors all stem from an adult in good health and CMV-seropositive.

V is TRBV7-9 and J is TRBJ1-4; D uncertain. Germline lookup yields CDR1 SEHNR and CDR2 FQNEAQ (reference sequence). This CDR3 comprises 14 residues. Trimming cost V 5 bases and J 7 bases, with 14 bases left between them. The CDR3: CASSPAAAGEKLFF. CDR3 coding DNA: TGTGCCAGCAGCCCAGCAGCCGCAGGTGAAAAACTGTTTTTT.

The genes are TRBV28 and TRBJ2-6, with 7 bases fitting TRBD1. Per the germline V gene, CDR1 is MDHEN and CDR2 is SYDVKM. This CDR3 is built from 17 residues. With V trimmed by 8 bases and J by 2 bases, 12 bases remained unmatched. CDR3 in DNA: TGTGCCAGCCGTACTACGACAGGGCCCCCTGGGGCCAACGTCCTGACTTTC. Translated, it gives CASRTTTGPPGANVLTF.

The DNA for the CDR3 is TGTGCCAGCAGCCCTACCGTGGGTCTTAGAGGCTACACCTTC. Its translation: CASSPTVGLRGYTF. The V call is TRBV7-8, the J call TRBJ1-2, with no clear D. The germline V and J ends were trimmed by 5 bases and 8 bases, with 18 bases remaining between them. The CDR3 has 14 residues. The V gene's germline CDR1 is SGHVS and CDR2 FQNEAQ.

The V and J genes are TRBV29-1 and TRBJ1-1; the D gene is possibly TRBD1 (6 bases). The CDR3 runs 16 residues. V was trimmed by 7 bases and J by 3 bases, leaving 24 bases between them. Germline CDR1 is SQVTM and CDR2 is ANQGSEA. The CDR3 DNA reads TGCAGCGCTGGGACACGGAGTTTGGCGGGTTACACTGAAGCTTTCTTT. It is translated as CSAGTRSLAGYTEAFF.

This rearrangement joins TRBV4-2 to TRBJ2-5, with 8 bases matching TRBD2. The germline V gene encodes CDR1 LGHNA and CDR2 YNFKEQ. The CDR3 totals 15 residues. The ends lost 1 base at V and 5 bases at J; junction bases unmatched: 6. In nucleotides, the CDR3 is TGTGCCAGCAGCCAAGCCGGGGGGGCAGGGGAGACCCAGTACTTC. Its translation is CASSQAGGAGETQYF.

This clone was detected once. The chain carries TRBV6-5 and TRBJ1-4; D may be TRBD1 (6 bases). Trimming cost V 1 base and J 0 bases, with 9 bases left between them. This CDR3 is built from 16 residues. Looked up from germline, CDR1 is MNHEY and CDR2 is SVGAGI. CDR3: CASSYLRTATNEKLFF. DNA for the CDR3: TGTGCCAGCAGTTACTTGCGGACAGCAACTAATGAAAAACTGTTTTTT.

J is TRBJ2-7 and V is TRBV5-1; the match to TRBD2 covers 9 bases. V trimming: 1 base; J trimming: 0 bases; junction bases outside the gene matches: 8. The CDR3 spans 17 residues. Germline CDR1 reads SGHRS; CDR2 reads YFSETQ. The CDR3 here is CASSLLSTSGSSYEQYF. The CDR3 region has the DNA TGCGCCAGCAGCTTGCTGTCGACTAGCGGATCCTCCTACGAGCAGTACTTC. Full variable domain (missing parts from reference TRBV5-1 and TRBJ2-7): KAGVTQTPRYLIKTRGQQVTLSCSPISGHRSVSWYQQTPGQGLQFLFEYFSETQRNKGNFPGRFSGRQFSNSRSEMNVSTLELGDSALYLCASSLLSTSGSSYEQYFGPGTRLTVT.

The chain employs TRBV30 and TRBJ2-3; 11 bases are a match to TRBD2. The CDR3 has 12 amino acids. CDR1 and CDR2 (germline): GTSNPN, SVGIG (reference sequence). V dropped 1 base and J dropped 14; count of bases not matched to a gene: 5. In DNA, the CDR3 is TGTGCCTGGAGTGCGGGACTAGCGGCCTGGTATTTT. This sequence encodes CAWSAGLAAWYF.

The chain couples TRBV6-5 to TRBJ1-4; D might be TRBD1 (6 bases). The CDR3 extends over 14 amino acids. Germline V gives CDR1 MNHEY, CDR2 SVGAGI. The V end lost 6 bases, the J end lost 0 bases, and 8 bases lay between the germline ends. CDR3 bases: TGTGCCAGCAGCTACAGGGCAACTAATGAAAAACTGTTTTTT. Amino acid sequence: CASSYRATNEKLFF.

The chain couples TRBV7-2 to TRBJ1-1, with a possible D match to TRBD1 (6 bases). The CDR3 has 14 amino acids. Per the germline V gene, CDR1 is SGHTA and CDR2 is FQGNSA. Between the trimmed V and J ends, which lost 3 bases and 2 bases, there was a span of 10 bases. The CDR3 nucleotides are TGTGCCAGCAGCTTTGAGGGGGATAACACTGAAGCTTTCTTT. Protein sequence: CASSFEGDNTEAFF.

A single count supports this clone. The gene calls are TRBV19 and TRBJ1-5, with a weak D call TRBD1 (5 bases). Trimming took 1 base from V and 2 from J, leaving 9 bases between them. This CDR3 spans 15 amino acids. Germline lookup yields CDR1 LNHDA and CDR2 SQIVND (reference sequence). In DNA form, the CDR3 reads TGTGCCAGTAGTATAGTAAAAGGGGGCAATCAGCCCCAGCATTTT. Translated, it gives CASSIVKGGNQPQHF.

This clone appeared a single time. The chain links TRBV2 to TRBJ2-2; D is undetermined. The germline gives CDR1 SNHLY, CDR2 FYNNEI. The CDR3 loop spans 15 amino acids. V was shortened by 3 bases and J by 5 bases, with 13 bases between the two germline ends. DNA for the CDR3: TGTGCCAGCAGTGAGTTCTGGGATGTAACCGGGGAGCTGTTTTTT. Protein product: CASSEFWDVTGELFF.

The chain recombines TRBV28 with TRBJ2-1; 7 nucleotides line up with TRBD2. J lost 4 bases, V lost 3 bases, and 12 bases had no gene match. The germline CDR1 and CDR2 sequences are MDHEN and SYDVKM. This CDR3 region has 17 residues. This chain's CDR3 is CASSFAEVSGFYNEQFF. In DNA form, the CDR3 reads TGTGCCAGCAGTTTTGCGGAGGTTAGCGGGTTTTACAATGAGCAGTTCTTC. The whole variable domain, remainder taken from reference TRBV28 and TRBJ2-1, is DVKVTQSSRYLVKRTGEKVFLECVQDMDHENMFWYRQDPGLGLRLIYFSYDVKMKEKGDIPEGYSVSREKKERFSLILESASTNQTSMYLCASSFAEVSGFYNEQFFGPGTRLTVL.

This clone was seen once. The CDR3 loop reads CASSEGLGNTEAFF. The CDR3 coding sequence is TGTGCCAGCAGTGAGGGACTCGGGAACACTGAAGCTTTCTTT. V is TRBV6-4 and J is TRBJ1-1; D is possibly TRBD1 (5 bases). From germline, CDR1 is MRHNA and CDR2 SNTAGT. This CDR3 spans 14 amino acids. Deletions cut 3 bases from V and 1 base from J, with 9 bases between.

The CDR3 loop is CASSRSGTNYGYTF. CDR3 DNA: TGCGCCAGCAGCCGGTCCGGGACCAACTATGGCTACACCTTC. J is TRBJ1-2 and V is TRBV4-3; tentatively, D is TRBD1 (5 bases). The V and J ends lost 4 bases and 2 bases respectively, with 11 bases between them. The length of the CDR3 is 14 residues. CDR1 is LGHNA, CDR2 YSLEER, per germline.

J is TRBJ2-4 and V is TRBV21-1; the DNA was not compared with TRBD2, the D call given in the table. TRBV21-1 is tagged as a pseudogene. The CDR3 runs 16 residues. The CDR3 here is CASSGLAEGAKNIQYF. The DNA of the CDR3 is TGTGCCAGCAGCGGGTTGGCAGAGGGCGCCAAAAACATTCAGTACTTC.

The DNA of the CDR3 is TGTGCAAGTCGCTTAGCGCGAACCGAAGCCAAAAACATTCAGTACTTC. Its translation is CASRLARTEAKNIQYF. The chain recombines TRBV12-2 with TRBJ2-4; TRBD2 is the table's D call and was not checked against the DNA. TRBV12-2 is designated a pseudogene. The CDR3 runs 16 residues.

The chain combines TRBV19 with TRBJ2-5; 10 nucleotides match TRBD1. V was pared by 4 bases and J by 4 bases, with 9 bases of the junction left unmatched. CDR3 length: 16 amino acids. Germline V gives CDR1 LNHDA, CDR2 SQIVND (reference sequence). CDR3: CASSTAGQGIGETQYF. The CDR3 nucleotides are TGTGCCAGTAGTACTGCGGGACAGGGGATAGGAGAGACCCAGTACTTC. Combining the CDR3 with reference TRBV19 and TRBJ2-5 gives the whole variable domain DGGITQSPKYLFRKEGQNVTLSCEQNLNHDAMYWYRQDPGQGLRLIYYSQIVNDFQKGDIAEGYSVSREKKESFPLTVTSAQKNPTAFYLCASSTAGQGIGETQYFGPGTRLLVL.

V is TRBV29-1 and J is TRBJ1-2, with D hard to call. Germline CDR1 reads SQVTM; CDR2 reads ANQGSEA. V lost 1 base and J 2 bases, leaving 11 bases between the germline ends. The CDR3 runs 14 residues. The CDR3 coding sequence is TGCAGCGTTGAAGCGGAGTCCATCAACTATGGCTACACCTTC. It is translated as CSVEAESINYGYTF.

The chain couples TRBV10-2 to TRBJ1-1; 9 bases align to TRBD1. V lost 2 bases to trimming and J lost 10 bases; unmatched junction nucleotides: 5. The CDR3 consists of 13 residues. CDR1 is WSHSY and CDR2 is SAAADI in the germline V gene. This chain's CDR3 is CASSEMDRGGAFF. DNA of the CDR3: TGCGCCAGCAGTGAGATGGACAGGGGAGGAGCTTTCTTT.